This paragraph reports one T cell receptor beta chain. CDR3 length: 15 amino acids. Trimming took off 2 bases at V and 0 bases at J, with 10 bases between the two ends. Germline CDR1 and CDR2: SGHAT and FQDESV (reference sequence). The data were taken from a study of blood T cell repertoires in COVID-19. Which cohort a participant joined came from the clinical history participants gave. Original data processing: Cell counts per sample came from amplifying reference gene primers. Assay used: immunoSEQ multiplex PCR; TCRdb lists only in-frame clones, some missing. The V and J calls and clone size were taken over from that table, and D and trimming were inferred from the DNA. Found here are some 390,000 clones, approximately 89% of them singletons; the top ten hold 1.5% to 2%.

The chain is built from TRBV11-1 and TRBJ1-1; TRBD1 is a possible D gene (5 bases). Material: PBMCs or T cells enriched from blood (not recorded which). The sequence derives from a woman aged 25 to 39 who had recovered from COVID-19. The CDR3 DNA follows: TGTGCCAGCAGCTTAAGGGGCAGCATGAACACTGAAGCTTTCTTT. Translating gives CASSLRGSMNTEAFF.